The 11 T cell receptor beta chains below come from one sample, sequenced in a study of T cells in localized non-small cell lung cancer. TCRdb's table, derived via immunoSEQ multiplex PCR, lists solely in-frame clones and lacks some. The data hold under 50,000 clones, with roughly 88% observed a single time. This material consisted of peripheral blood mononuclear cells, taken before any cancer treatment. These receptors all come from a male donor at least 60 years old with stage II lung adenocarcinoma.

This chain connects TRBV18 to TRBJ1-1; D remains ambiguous. Between the trimmed V and J ends, which lost 2 bases and 11 bases, there was a span of 15 bases. The CDR3 totals 13 residues. Germline CDR1 reads KGHSH; CDR2 reads LQKENI. In nucleotides, the CDR3 is TGTGCCAGCTCACCAAACCAGGCATCCGCGGCTTTCTTT. It yields the protein CASSPNQASAAFF.

The chain carries TRBV7-2 and TRBJ2-1; D possibly corresponds to TRBD1 (6 bases). The CDR3 is 11 residues long. Germline V CDR1 and CDR2: SGHTA, FQGNSA. V lost 6 bases and J lost 10, with 10 bases in between. The CDR3 spells CASRATGEQFF. DNA of the CDR3: TGTGCCAGCAGAGCTACAGGGGAGCAGTTCTTC.

Remarks on this clone: A junction end diverges from the germline sequence, so it may reflect a read error. V gene TRBV19 combines with J gene TRBJ2-6; D unclear. The CDR3 length is 14 residues. Germline assignment: CDR1 LNHDA and CDR2 SQIVND (reference sequence). The CDR3, as DNA: TGTGCCAGTACTATATTCTCTGGGGCCAACGTCCTGACTTTC. This translates into CASTIFSGANVLTF.

V is TRBV19 and J is TRBJ2-6, with 7 nucleotides matching TRBD2. The CDR3 contains 17 residues. Germline lookup yields CDR1 LNHDA and CDR2 SQIVND (reference sequence). Trimming removed 3 bases from V and 0 bases from J; junction bases left unmatched: 5. The CDR3 region has the DNA TGTGCCAGTAGTATGGGAGGGGTCCACTCTGGGGCCAACGTCCTGACTTTC. Its protein is CASSMGGVHSGANVLTF.

This rearrangement joins TRBV7-9 to TRBJ1-5; D possibly corresponds to TRBD1 (5 bases). The CDR3 is 14 residues long. Trimming cost V 5 bases and J 9 bases, with 17 bases left between them. CDR1 and CDR2 (germline): SEHNR, FQNEAQ (reference sequence). This CDR3 is CASSPGAAKGPQHF. CDR3 bases: TGTGCCAGCAGCCCCGGGGCAGCCAAGGGGCCCCAGCATTTT.

V usage is TRBV5-5 and J usage is TRBJ2-7; 11 bases are shared with TRBD1. CDR1 and CDR2 from the germline V gene are SGHKS and YYEKEE (reference sequence). The length of the CDR3 is 15 residues. V trimming: 3 bases; J trimming: 4 bases; junction bases outside the gene matches: 6. The CDR3 nucleotides are TGTGCCAGCAGCTCCCCCGGGACAGGGGGTTACGAGCAGTACTTC. Encoded protein: CASSSPGTGGYEQYF.

This chain joins TRBV7-2 and TRBJ1-2; the D is unclear. Germline V gives CDR1 SGHTA, CDR2 FQGNSA. Between the trimmed V and J ends, which lost 5 bases and 4 bases, there was a span of 8 bases. The CDR3 runs 12 residues. The CDR3 region has the DNA TGTGCCAGCAGCCTAGGATCCTATGGCTACACCTTC. It specifies CASSLGSYGYTF.

The chain is built from TRBV19 and TRBJ1-2; D uncertain. CDR1 and CDR2 from the germline V gene are LNHDA and SQIVND (reference sequence). This CDR3 has 14 residues. With 3 bases removed from V and 4 bases from J, the gap between germline ends came to 12 bases. The CDR3 sequence is CASSMVPRSYGYTF. The DNA for the CDR3 is TGTGCCAGTAGTATGGTACCCAGGTCCTATGGCTACACCTTC.

This chain uses TRBV28 with TRBJ1-1, with 7 bases matching TRBD1. This CDR3 comprises 13 residues. Looked up from germline, CDR1 is MDHEN and CDR2 is SYDVKM. Unmatched junction bases numbered 5, after V lost 6 bases and J lost 4 bases. CDR3 sequence: CASSRTGVTEAFF. The DNA of the CDR3 is TGTGCCAGCAGCCGTACAGGGGTCACTGAAGCTTTCTTT.

V usage is TRBV29-1 and J usage is TRBJ2-1, with D possibly being TRBD2 (6 bases). Germline CDR1 is SQVTM and CDR2 is ANQGSEA. The CDR3 sequence is 14 residues long. V was clipped by 6 bases and J by 0 bases, with 12 bases between them. For the CDR3, the DNA is TGCAGCGTACAACTAGCCAGCTCCTACAATGAGCAGTTCTTC. This encodes CSVQLASSYNEQFF.

CDR3 nucleotides: TGTGCCAGCAGTTACAGGGGGCGAGAAGGCTACACCTTC. Amino acid sequence: CASSYRGREGYTF. This rearrangement joins TRBV6-5 to TRBJ1-2, with 7 bases aligning to TRBD1. Looked up from germline, CDR1 is MNHEY and CDR2 is SVGAGI. This CDR3 comprises 13 residues. V shed 2 bases and J 8 bases; nucleotides not matched to a gene: 5.